This T cell receptor (beta chain) is from a study of blood T cell repertoires in COVID-19. Study-level information: Researchers got acute and convalescent COVID-19 samples from the United States, Italy and Spain.

Per the original methods: Amplified reference gene primers provided the basis for estimating nucleated cell counts. Produced via immunoSEQ multiplex PCR; TCRdb's table is partial and in-frame only. V and J calls and clone size are copied from that table; D and trimming were computed from the DNA. This sample has 400,000 to 500,000 clones, with more than 70% found just once. Cohorts were determined from participant-reported clinical history. Germline CDR1 reads LNHDA; CDR2 reads SQIVND (reference sequence). The V end lost 6 bases, the J end lost 8 bases, and 19 bases lay between the germline ends. CDR3 size: 15 residues.

The origin of this receptor is a woman aged 18-29 years who had been exposed to COVID-19. Material: PBMCs or T cells enriched from blood (not recorded which). V is TRBV19 and J is TRBJ1-4; D unresolved. The CDR3 DNA reads as TGTGCCAGTAGCCCCGGGAGCGGGCGTAGGGAAAAACTGTTTTTT. Its translation: CASSPGSGRREKLFF.